This T cell receptor beta chain came from a study of early stage breast cancer tumors. Across the study: About 80% of the 16 invasive tumors were ER+, PR+ and HER2-.

Each sample had two DNA replicates, roughly 0.5 ug blood or around 1.5 ug tissue. Method: immunoSEQ multiplex PCR; TCRdb's copy keeps in-frame clones and lacks some. The data hold 50,000 to 65,000 clones, with roughly 80% observed a single time. Remarks on this clone: Its antigen remains unidentified.

Per germline, CDR1 SGHRS and CDR2 YFSETQ. The CDR3 is made up of 17 amino acids. V was clipped by 5 bases and J by 8 bases; unmatched bases: 18. Study results and limitations: In about 90% of the 16 patients, blood comparison separated tumor from normal breast.

The J gene is TRBJ2-1, the V gene TRBV5-1; 8 nucleotides agree with TRBD2. The receptor was isolated from a person in their twenties or thirties with breast cancer. The material sequenced was blood. Written as DNA, the CDR3 is TGCGCCAGCAGGAACCCTAGCGGGCCAGGGGTTCTTCATGAGCAGTTCTTC. Protein sequence: CASRNPSGPGVLHEQFF.